The 2 T cell receptor beta chains below all came from one sample that was sequenced in a study of tumor-infiltrating lymphocytes in primary liver carcinoma. Germline DNA was also extracted, and blood RNA was taken from unsorted whole blood. TCR beta cDNA was prepared out of roughly 500 ng total RNA by means of a constant-region primer. Library construction for TCR beta comprised three nested multiplex PCR rounds performed with slightly modified ARM-PCR. TRBV1-TRBV30 forward primers paired with a C-beta reverse primer drove the first two PCR rounds, about 9 cycles each. TCRdb re-analysed the multiplex PCR reads in MiXCR, keeping a single row per CDR3 protein. The data show about 320,000 distinct CDR3 sequences, with roughly three fifths seen just once and over 15% held by the top ten. Sequenced input: peripheral blood. The receptors originated from a woman between 25 and 40 years old with primary liver carcinoma and hepatitis B virus infection.

As concerns this clonotype: A much larger clone lies one base from this, so it may be a read error. This sequence joins TRBV6-1 and TRBJ1-1; D not resolved. V dropped 5 bases and J dropped 7 bases, with 17 bases sitting between them. The CDR3 consists of 14 residues. Germline loops: CDR1 MNHNS, CDR2 SASEGT. Here the CDR3 reads CASSITDSRIEAFF. The CDR3 DNA is TGTGCCAGCAGTATCACCGACTCACGGATTGAAGCTTTCTTT.

A note on this clonotype: A clone one base away is much larger, so this may be a read error. The V gene is TRBV12-3 or TRBV12-4, the J gene TRBJ2-3; 9 bases fit TRBD2. V shed 5 bases and J 6 bases; nucleotides not matched to a gene: 9. The CDR3 length is 15 residues. This CDR3 reads CASSPGISGSDTQYF. The CDR3 DNA reads TGTGCCAGCAGTCCCGGGATTAGCGGGAGCGATACGCAGTATTTT.